The 29 T cell receptor beta chains reported below all come from one sample, sequenced in a study of T cells in Graves' hyperthyroidism and ophthalmopathy. RNA transcripts served as the template for amplifying TCR beta CDR3 regions. The primer set for the first-round RT-PCR of the TCR CDR3 was HTBI. Each CDR3 protein is one row after TCRdb ran MiXCR on the multiplex PCR reads. The sample shows roughly 700,000 distinct CDR3 sequences, around 13% of them seen only once. The source material was blood. These receptors were taken from a woman aged 18-29 years with Graves' hyperthyroidism.

This rearrangement joins TRBV6-2 or TRBV6-3 to TRBJ2-5, with 7 bases aligning to TRBD2. The CDR3 totals 15 residues. V trimming: 8 bases; J trimming: 13 bases; junction bases outside the gene matches: 22. The germline V gene has CDR1 MNHEY and CDR2 SVGEGT. CDR3 protein: CASGTSLAGSGIPYF. The CDR3 DNA sequence: TGTGCCAGCGGTACCTCCTTAGCGGGTTCCGGCATCCCGTACTTC.

The rearrangement links TRBV7-9 to TRBJ1-5, with D hard to call. Per germline, CDR1 SEHNR and CDR2 FQNEAQ (reference sequence). This CDR3 is 13 amino acids long. V lost 1 base and J 4 bases, leaving 5 bases between the germline ends. The DNA for the CDR3 is TGTGCCAGCAGCTTAGAGGAGAATCAGCCCCAGCATTTT. This sequence encodes CASSLEENQPQHF.

This chain links TRBV7-9 with TRBJ2-7, with 9 bases identical to TRBD2. Germline V CDR1 and CDR2: SEHNR, FQNEAQ (reference sequence). The CDR3 sequence is 15 residues long. V lost 5 bases, J lost 4 bases, and 9 bases stayed unmatched. The CDR3 spells CASSPLGLARYEQYF. The CDR3 DNA reads TGTGCCAGCAGCCCCCTCGGACTAGCGAGATACGAGCAGTACTTC.

This CDR3 is CASSFWAGAGELFF. DNA for the CDR3: TGTGCCAGCAGCTTTTGGGCCGGGGCCGGGGAGCTGTTTTTT. The chain combines TRBV7-8 with TRBJ2-2, with D perhaps TRBD2 (5 bases). V lost 3 bases, J lost 6 bases, and 11 bases lay in between. Germline V gene sequence: CDR1 SGHVS, CDR2 FQNEAQ. The CDR3 is 14 residues long.

CDR3 sequence reads: CATQLGAVGDEKLFF. DNA of the CDR3: TGTGCCACTCAGCTTGGGGCCGTTGGTGATGAAAAACTGTTTTTT. V usage is TRBV7-9 and J usage is TRBJ1-4; perhaps TRBD1 as D (5 bases). Germline loops: CDR1 SEHNR, CDR2 FQNEAQ (reference sequence). This CDR3 contains 15 residues. V was cut by 10 bases and J by 6 bases, with 21 bases left in between.

This clonotype was seen a handful of times. The rearrangement links TRBV5-1 to TRBJ1-2; 11 bases are a match to TRBD1. Trimming removed 3 bases from V and 3 bases from J; junction bases left unmatched: 1. The CDR3 is made up of 14 amino acids. Germline CDR1 is SGHRS and CDR2 is YFSETQ. This chain's CDR3 is CASSSDRGHYGYTF. Written as DNA, the CDR3 is TGCGCCAGCAGCTCGGACAGGGGGCACTATGGCTACACCTTC.

This clonotype was seen repeatedly, ten times or more. V usage is TRBV5-6 and J usage is TRBJ2-3, with a tentative D call TRBD2 (5 bases). V shed 3 bases and J shed 2 bases, with 10 bases lying between them. Germline V lookup: CDR1 SGHDT, CDR2 YYEEEE. This CDR3 is 14 amino acids long. The CDR3 nucleotides read TGTGCCAGCAGCTCCGGACTCGCCACAGATACGCAGTATTTT. This translates into CASSSGLATDTQYF.

The sample holds a few counts of this clonotype. V usage is TRBV9 and J usage is TRBJ2-2; D is perhaps TRBD2 (5 bases). Germline V gene sequence: CDR1 SGDLS, CDR2 YYNGEE. Trimming took 1 base from V and 4 from J, leaving 11 bases between them. This CDR3 comprises 15 residues. The CDR3 loop is CASSVLGIGTGELFF. CDR3 nucleotides: TGTGCCAGCAGCGTACTCGGGATTGGCACCGGGGAGCTGTTTTTT.

This clonotype has more than one count but fewer than ten. V and J are TRBV9 and TRBJ2-1; TRBD2 matches at 10 bases. After removal of 0 bases from V and 4 bases from J, the junction contained 7 bases not matched to a gene. This CDR3 is 17 amino acids long. Germline V CDR1 and CDR2: SGDLS, YYNGEE. The CDR3 DNA reads TGTGCCAGCAGCGTAGGGCAGCGGGAGGGAAGGTACAATGAGCAGTTCTTC. Amino acid sequence: CASSVGQREGRYNEQFF.

Only a few counts were recorded for this clonotype. Sequence at one end of the junction differs from germline and may be a read error. The chain employs TRBV7-9 and TRBJ2-7; no definite D call. Germline V gives CDR1 SEHNR, CDR2 FQNEAQ (reference sequence). The CDR3 covers 15 residues. Here the CDR3 DNA reads TGTACCAGCAGCTACCCGACGGACCCTTCCTACGAGCAGTACTTC. Translating it yields CTSSYPTDPSYEQYF.

This rearrangement joins TRBV6-2 or TRBV6-3 to TRBJ2-3; possible D gene TRBD2, 6 bases. With 6 bases removed from V and 8 bases from J, the gap between germline ends came to 12 bases. Germline V lookup: CDR1 MNHEY, CDR2 SVGEGT. The CDR3 runs 12 residues. For the CDR3, the DNA is TGTGCCAGCAGCATTAGCGGATCTACGCAGTATTTT. Translated: CASSISGSTQYF.

This clonotype came up many times. The rearrangement joins TRBV5-5 to TRBJ2-7; 7 bases fit TRBD2. Per germline, CDR1 SGHKS and CDR2 YYEKEE (reference sequence). Losses at the gene ends were 2 bases for V and 2 bases for J; bases not matched to a gene: 4. The CDR3 has 14 residues. Written as DNA, the CDR3 is TGTGCCAGCAGCTTTGGACTAGGAACCTACGAGCAGTACTTC. Protein: CASSFGLGTYEQYF.

There are many counts of this clonotype. V is TRBV30 and J is TRBJ1-2; 7 bases align to TRBD1. Germline CDR1 and CDR2: GTSNPN and SVGIG (reference sequence). V shed 2 bases, J shed 5 bases, and the junction held 20 bases outside the gene matches. The CDR3 loop spans 18 amino acids. CDR3 sequence reads: CAWSPGTASWDNRYGYTF. CDR3 nucleotide sequence: TGTGCCTGGAGTCCTGGGACAGCTTCCTGGGACAATCGGTATGGCTACACCTTC.

This clonotype was seen more than once but under ten times. V and J are TRBV12-3 or TRBV12-4 and TRBJ1-5; D might be TRBD1 (5 bases). Trimming cost V 7 bases and J 7 bases, with 17 bases left between them. The CDR3 consists of 14 residues. CDR3 DNA sequence: TGTGCCAGCACCTGGGGGAGGTGGGACCAGCCCCAGCATTTT. Its translation: CASTWGRWDQPQHF.

This clonotype was recorded at least ten times. V gene TRBV2 combines with J gene TRBJ1-5, with TRBD1 as a possible D gene (6 bases). Trimming removed 6 bases from V and 4 bases from J, with 16 bases in between. The CDR3 loop spans 15 amino acids. CDR1 SNHLY and CDR2 FYNNEI come from the germline V gene. The CDR3 nucleotides read TGTGCCAGCAGACGGGCGGGGGCCCCTAATCAGCCCCAGCATTTT. As protein: CASRRAGAPNQPQHF.

Many counts were recorded for this clonotype. The gene calls are TRBV6-1 and TRBJ1-1; D uncertain. CDR1 MNHNS and CDR2 SASEGT come from the germline V gene. The V end was cut by 7 bases, the J end by 1 base, with 13 bases between. The CDR3 sequence is 14 residues long. The CDR3 DNA follows: TGTGCCAGCATAATGGGTGGTACGAACACTGAAGCTTTCTTT. Encoded protein: CASIMGGTNTEAFF.

The V and J genes are TRBV7-9 and TRBJ2-7; D ambiguous. The germline V gene has CDR1 SEHNR and CDR2 FQNEAQ (reference sequence). The CDR3 extends over 15 amino acids. V was cut by 4 bases and J by 1 base, with 14 bases left in between. In nucleotides, the CDR3 is TGTGCCAGCAGCTCCTCCCGGGCTGCATCCTACGAGCAGTACTTC. This gives the protein CASSSSRAASYEQYF.

In the case of this clonotype: The junction and the germline gene differ at one end; a read error may be behind it. The chain has TRBV20-1 and TRBJ2-5, with 7 bases lining up with TRBD2. The CDR3 has 16 residues. Looked up from germline, CDR1 is DFQATT and CDR2 is SNEGSKA (reference sequence). CDR3 region: CSAAPPTGLGGETQNF. The CDR3 DNA is TGCAGTGCTGCCCCACCGACGGGGCTGGGGGGGGAGACCCAGAACTTC.

This clonotype was seen many times. The chain is built from TRBV11-2 and TRBJ2-7; 7 bases map to TRBD1. The CDR3 runs 14 residues. CDR1 is SGHAT, CDR2 FQNNGV, per germline. The ends lost 3 bases at V and 4 bases at J; junction bases unmatched: 6. CDR3 sequence (DNA): TGTGCCAGCAGCTTCCCCGGGACAGCTTACGAGCAGTACTTC. Translated: CASSFPGTAYEQYF.

The table lists this clonotype with many counts. The V and J genes are TRBV2 and TRBJ2-7; unclear D gene. This CDR3 has 14 amino acids. Germline lookup yields CDR1 SNHLY and CDR2 FYNNEI. V lost 2 bases and J lost 0, with 8 bases in between. The CDR3 is CASSESPSSYEQYF. The DNA for the CDR3 is TGTGCCAGCAGTGAAAGTCCAAGCTCCTACGAGCAGTACTTC.

The chain links TRBV7-2 to TRBJ2-2; D is unresolved. Germline V gene data show CDR1 as SGHTA and CDR2 as FQGNSA. CDR3 length: 13 residues. V lost 2 bases, J lost 6 bases, and 7 bases lay in between. In DNA form, the CDR3 reads TGTGCCAGCAGCTTATATGAGTCCGGGGAGCTGTTTTTT. It is translated as CASSLYESGELFF. Filled out from reference TRBV7-2 and TRBJ2-2, the complete variable domain reads GAGVSQSPSNKVTEKGKDVELRCDPISGHTALYWYRQSLGQGLEFLIYFQGNSAPDKSGLPSDRFSAERTGGSVSTLTIQRTQQEDSAVYLCASSLYESGELFFGEGSRLTVL.

The chain uses TRBV19 and TRBJ1-2; D unclear. The CDR3 totals 13 residues. Per germline, CDR1 LNHDA and CDR2 SQIVND (reference sequence). V shed 4 bases and J shed 2 bases, with 8 bases lying between them. The CDR3 region is CASSTQANYGYTF. CDR3 nucleotides: TGTGCCAGTAGTACGCAGGCAAACTATGGCTACACCTTC.

This clonotype appeared a few times. The chain combines TRBV6-5 with TRBJ2-2, with TRBD2 as a possible D gene (5 bases). The germline CDR1 and CDR2 sequences are MNHEY and SVGAGI. Between the trimmed V and J ends, which lost 4 bases and 3 bases, there was a span of 9 bases. There are 14 residues in the CDR3. CDR3 sequence (DNA): TGTGCCAGCAGTTCCGTGGGAGACACCGGGGAGCTGTTTTTT. As protein: CASSSVGDTGELFF.

This clonotype came up a few times. The CDR3 bases are TGCAGCGTCCGCCGCGCAGGGACAGATACGCAGTATTTT. Translated, it gives CSVRRAGTDTQYF. The chain uses TRBV29-1 and TRBJ2-3, with D possibly TRBD1 on 5 matching bases. Germline assignment: CDR1 SQVTM and CDR2 ANQGSEA. The CDR3 loop spans 13 amino acids. V was shortened by 6 bases and J by 3 bases, with 13 bases between the two germline ends.

This clonotype was counted at least ten times. The chain couples TRBV30 to TRBJ1-1; maybe TRBD1 (5 bases). Between the trimmed V and J ends, which lost 4 bases and 0 bases, there was a span of 12 bases. The CDR3 has 14 residues. Germline V gives CDR1 GTSNPN, CDR2 SVGIG (reference sequence). The CDR3 sequence: CAWMVGGMNTEAFF. In DNA, the CDR3 is TGTGCCTGGATGGTGGGGGGAATGAACACTGAAGCTTTCTTT. Full variable domain (outside the CDR3, taken from reference TRBV30 and TRBJ1-1): SQTIHQWPATLVQPVGSPLSLECTVEGTSNPNLYWYRQAAGRGLQLLFYSVGIGQISSEVPQNLSASRPQDRQFILSSKKLLLSDSGFYLCAWMVGGMNTEAFFGQGTRLTVV.

This clonotype was observed at least ten times. The chain links TRBV5-1 to TRBJ2-6, with D uncertain. The CDR3 spans 17 residues. Germline CDR1 and CDR2: SGHRS and YFSETQ. Trimming pared 0 bases from V and 6 bases from J, leaving 16 bases between. For the CDR3, the DNA is TGCGCCAGCAGCTTGGGGGGAATGGTCCCTTCGGCCAACGTCCTGACTTTC. It encodes CASSLGGMVPSANVLTF.

Ten or more counts support this clonotype. The chain carries TRBV6-6 and TRBJ2-1; 8 nucleotides line up with TRBD2. J was trimmed by 9 bases and V by 2 bases; bases with no gene match: 3. There are 13 residues in the CDR3. CDR1 is MNHNY and CDR2 is SVGAGI in the germline V gene (reference sequence). The chain's CDR3 is CASSYPAGGEQFF. The CDR3 DNA reads TGTGCCAGCAGTTACCCCGCGGGGGGTGAGCAGTTCTTC.

About this clonotype itself: A read error may be the cause here, since a much bigger clone is one base away. This likely comes from a read error, as the CDR3 has no conserved phenylalanine or tryptophan at its end. The V and J genes are TRBV30 and TRBJ2-2; D is unresolved. V lost 8 bases and J lost 4, with 14 bases in between. Germline V gives CDR1 GTSNPN, CDR2 SVGIG (reference sequence). The CDR3 sequence is 13 residues long. The DNA for the CDR3 is TGTGCCCGCCAGAAGAATCCCACCGGGGAGCTGTTTTCT. Translation gives CARQKNPTGELFS.

This clonotype has a count of ten or more. The chain joins TRBV3-1 to TRBJ2-5, with D perhaps TRBD2 (6 bases). Germline CDR1 LGHDT, CDR2 YNNKEL (reference sequence). The CDR3 runs to 17 residues. Trimming pared 3 bases from V and 2 bases from J, leaving 19 bases between. In nucleotides, the CDR3 is TGTGCCAGCAGCCAGCGTGACTGGTCGGGGGTTCAAGAGACCCAGTACTTC. Its protein is CASSQRDWSGVQETQYF.